This T cell receptor (beta chain) is from a study of blood T cells in healthy people across ages. The study's findings and limits: Higher diversity and more naive CD4+ cells were features of long-lived donors, compared to aged donors. Measured against age, TCR beta diversity per million T cells decreased in a roughly linear manner.

A few counts support this clonotype. The antigen remains undetermined. Germline V CDR1 and CDR2: MNHEY, SMNVEV (reference sequence). The CDR3 extends over 12 amino acids. V was shortened by 9 bases and J by 6 bases, with 14 bases between the two germline ends. Alongside a J-beta primer mix, a sample-barcoded 5' primer served in a second PCR lasting roughly 6 to 11 cycles. TCRdb re-called the 5' RACE reads with MiXCR, one entry per CDR3 protein. This sample has 1.5 million to 2 million distinct CDR3 sequences, with around half found just once. This clonotype was sampled from a woman between 40 and 50 years old in good health. V gene TRBV27 combines with J gene TRBJ1-2; D unresolved. Material for sequencing was blood. The CDR3 protein is CASRGGPNGYTF. The CDR3 nucleotides are TGTGCCAGTCGTGGAGGTCCCAATGGCTACACCTTC.